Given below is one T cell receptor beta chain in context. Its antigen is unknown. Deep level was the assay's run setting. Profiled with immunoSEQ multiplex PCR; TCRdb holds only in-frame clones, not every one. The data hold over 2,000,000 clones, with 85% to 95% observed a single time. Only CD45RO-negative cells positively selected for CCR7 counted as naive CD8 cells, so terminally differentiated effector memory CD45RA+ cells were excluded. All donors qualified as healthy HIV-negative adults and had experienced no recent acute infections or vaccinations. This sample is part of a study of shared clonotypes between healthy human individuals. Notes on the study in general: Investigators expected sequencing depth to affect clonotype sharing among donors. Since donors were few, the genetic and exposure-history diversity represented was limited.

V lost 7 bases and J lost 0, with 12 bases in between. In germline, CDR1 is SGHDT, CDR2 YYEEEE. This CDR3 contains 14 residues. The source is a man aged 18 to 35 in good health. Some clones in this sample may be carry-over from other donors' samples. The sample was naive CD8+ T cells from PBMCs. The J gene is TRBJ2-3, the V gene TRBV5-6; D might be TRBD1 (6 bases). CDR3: CASVSDRSTDTQYF. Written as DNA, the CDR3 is TGTGCCAGCGTATCCGACAGGAGCACAGATACGCAGTATTTT.